A single sample is the source of the 5 T cell receptor beta chains below, sequenced in a study of early T cells in non-severe SARS-CoV-2 infection. TCRdb passed the 5' RACE reads through MiXCR, listing each CDR3 protein once. The sample carries some 90,000 distinct CDR3 sequences, about 16% recorded once. Source material: whole blood. The receptors come from an adult who was a healthcare worker with PCR-confirmed SARS-CoV-2 infection or an uninfected control (not recorded which).

The chain joins TRBV5-6 to TRBJ2-7; D is undetermined. This CDR3 region has 15 residues. The germline V gene has CDR1 SGHDT and CDR2 YYEEEE. V shed 2 bases and J shed 0 bases, with 12 bases lying between them. The chain's CDR3 is CASSFRPDDSYEQYF. The CDR3 region has the DNA TGTGCCAGCAGCTTTCGTCCGGATGACTCCTACGAGCAGTACTTC.

In its sample, this clonotype was seen many times. The V gene is TRBV7-6, the J gene TRBJ1-3, with D possibly matching TRBD1 (5 bases). CDR1 SGHVS and CDR2 FNYEAQ come from the germline V gene. The CDR3 consists of 18 residues. V shed 2 bases and J shed 2 bases, with 19 bases lying between them. The CDR3 protein is CASSLFRRGAAAGNTIYF. The DNA for the CDR3 is TGTGCCAGCAGCTTATTCCGGCGCGGGGCCGCAGCTGGAAACACCATATATTTT.

This chain joins TRBV23-1 and TRBJ2-3, with a weak D call TRBD2 (5 bases). TRBV23-1 belongs to the ORF category, with a function that is uncertain. The CDR3 has 12 residues. V lost 7 bases and J 2 bases, leaving 7 bases between the germline ends. The CDR3 is CASIRDTDTQYF. For the CDR3, the DNA is TGCGCCAGCATCCGGGACACAGATACGCAGTATTTT.

This clonotype was counted at least ten times. The CDR3 region has the DNA TGTGCCAGCAGGCGGGAGGGCGACACCGGGGAGCTGTTTTTT. Translation gives CASRREGDTGELFF. This sequence joins TRBV6-2 or TRBV6-3 and TRBJ2-2; 9 bases line up with TRBD2. The CDR3 consists of 14 residues. Per the germline V gene, CDR1 is MNHEY and CDR2 is SVGEGT. The trim removed 6 bases at V and 3 bases at J, leaving 2 bases unmatched.

This clonotype showed up many times. The chain couples TRBV20-1 to TRBJ2-7; the match to TRBD2 covers 7 bases. J lost 1 base, V lost 3 bases, and 9 bases had no gene match. The CDR3 runs 15 residues. Germline CDR1 reads DFQATT; CDR2 reads SNEGSKA (reference sequence). CDR3 amino acids: CSARDLAVISYEQYF. The CDR3 nucleotides are TGCAGTGCTAGGGATCTAGCGGTTATTTCCTACGAGCAGTACTTC.